The T cell receptor beta chain under discussion was sequenced for a study of cytomegalovirus exposure and HLA in healthy donors. Study-wide results and caveats: Available immune exposure information covered CMV serostatus only. It was likely that a cluster of highly shared sequence variants was a sequencing artifact.

In regard to this clone: Its target is not known.

This PCR relied on a set of 60 Vbeta primers and 13 Jbeta primers. Clones were read by immunoSEQ multiplex PCR, and TCRdb kept only the in-frame ones, dropping some. The data show roughly 150,000 clones, over 75% seen once. CDR1 SGHTA and CDR2 FQGNSA come from the germline V gene. The V gene end was trimmed by 3 bases and the J gene end by 0 bases; junction bases not matched to a gene: 6. This CDR3 is built from 16 residues. The TCR sequence derives from a male donor in good health and CMV-seronegative. Sequencing used PBMCs. This rearrangement joins TRBV7-2 to TRBJ1-1; TRBD1 matches at 8 bases. The CDR3 reads CASSLADRALNTEAFF. Here the CDR3 DNA reads TGTGCCAGCAGCTTGGCGGACAGGGCATTGAACACTGAAGCTTTCTTT.